The TCR beta chain described here comes from a study of blood T cells in healthy people across ages. V lost 6 bases to trimming and J lost 8 bases, with 16 bases between them. Germline CDR1 reads DFQATT; CDR2 reads SNEGSKA (reference sequence). The CDR3 is 13 amino acids. Worth noting for this clonotype: The target antigen is unknown.

Using a J-beta primer mix together with a sample-barcoded 5' primer, a second PCR was run for about 6 to 12 cycles. All cDNA molecules were each tagged by a template-switch adaptor with 12 random nucleotides. TCRdb reanalysed the 5' RACE reads using MiXCR and keeps one entry per CDR3 protein. This table has under 800,000 distinct CDR3 sequences, roughly 21% appearing once. Broader study findings: The study lacked donor CMV status, which possibly confounded expanded clonotype changes. Versus aged donors, long-lived donors had higher diversity and more naive CD4+ cells. What prevented conclusive comparison of naive and antigen-experienced cells was that PBMCs were unsorted.

The sample was blood. This chain links TRBV20-1 with TRBJ1-4; weak D call: TRBD1 (6 bases). The origin of this receptor is a man between 65 and 79 years old in good health. The CDR3 loop reads CSAWAGAEEKLFF. The CDR3 DNA sequence: TGCAGTGCCTGGGCGGGGGCTGAGGAAAAACTGTTTTTT.